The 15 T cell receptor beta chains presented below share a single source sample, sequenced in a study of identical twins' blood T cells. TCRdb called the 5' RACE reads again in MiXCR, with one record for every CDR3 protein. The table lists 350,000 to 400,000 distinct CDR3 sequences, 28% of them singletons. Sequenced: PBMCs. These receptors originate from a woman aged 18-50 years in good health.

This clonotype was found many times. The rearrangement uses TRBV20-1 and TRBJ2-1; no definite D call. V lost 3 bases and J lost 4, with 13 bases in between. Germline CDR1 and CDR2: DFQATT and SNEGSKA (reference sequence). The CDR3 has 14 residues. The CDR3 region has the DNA TGCAGTGCTAGGACCGATCCTTCTTACAATGAGCAGTTCTTC. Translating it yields CSARTDPSYNEQFF.

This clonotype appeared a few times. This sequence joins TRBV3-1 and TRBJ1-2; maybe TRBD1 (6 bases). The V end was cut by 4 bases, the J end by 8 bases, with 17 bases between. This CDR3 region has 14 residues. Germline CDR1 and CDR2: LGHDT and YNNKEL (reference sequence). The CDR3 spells CASSPTGHTAGYTF. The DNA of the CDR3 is TGTGCCAGCAGCCCAACGGGACACACAGCGGGCTACACCTTC.

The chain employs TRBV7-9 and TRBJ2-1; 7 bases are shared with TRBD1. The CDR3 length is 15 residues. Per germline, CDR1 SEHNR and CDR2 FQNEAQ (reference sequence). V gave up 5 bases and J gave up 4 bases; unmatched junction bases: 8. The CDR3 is CASSADRSFYNEQFF. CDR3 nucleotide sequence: TGTGCCAGCAGCGCGGACAGGAGTTTTTACAATGAGCAGTTCTTC.

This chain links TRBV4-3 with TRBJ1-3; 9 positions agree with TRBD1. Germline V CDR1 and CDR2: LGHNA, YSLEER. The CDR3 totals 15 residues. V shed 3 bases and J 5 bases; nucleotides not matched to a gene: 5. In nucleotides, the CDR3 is TGCGCCAGCAGCCAGGACAGGGGCAAGAGAAACACCATATATTTT. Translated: CASSQDRGKRNTIYF.

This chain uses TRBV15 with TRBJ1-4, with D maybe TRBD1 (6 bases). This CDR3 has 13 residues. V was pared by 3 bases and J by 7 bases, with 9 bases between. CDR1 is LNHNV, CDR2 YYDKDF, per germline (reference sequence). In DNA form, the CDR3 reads TGTGCCACCAGCAGCAACAGGGCTGAAAAACTGTTTTTT. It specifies CATSSNRAEKLFF. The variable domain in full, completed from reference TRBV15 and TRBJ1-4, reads DAMVIQNPRYQVTQFGKPVTLSCSQTLNHNVMYWYQQKSSQAPKLLFHYYDKDFNNEADTPDNFQSRRPNTSFCFLDIRSPGLGDTAMYLCATSSNRAEKLFFGSGTQLSVL.

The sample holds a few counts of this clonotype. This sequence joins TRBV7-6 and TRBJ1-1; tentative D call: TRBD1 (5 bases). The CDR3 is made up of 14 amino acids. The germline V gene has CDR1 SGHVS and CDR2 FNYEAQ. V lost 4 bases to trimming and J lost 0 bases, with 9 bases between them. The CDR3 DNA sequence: TGTGCCAGCAGCTCCCGGGGGATGAACACTGAAGCTTTCTTT. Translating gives CASSSRGMNTEAFF.

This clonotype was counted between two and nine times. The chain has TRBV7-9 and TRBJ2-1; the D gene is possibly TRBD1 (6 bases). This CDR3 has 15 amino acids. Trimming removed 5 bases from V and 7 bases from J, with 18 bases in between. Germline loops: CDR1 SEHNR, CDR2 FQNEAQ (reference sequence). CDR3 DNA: TGTGCCAGCAGCACTTACAGGGAGATTTTTAATGAGCAGTTCTTC. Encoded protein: CASSTYREIFNEQFF.

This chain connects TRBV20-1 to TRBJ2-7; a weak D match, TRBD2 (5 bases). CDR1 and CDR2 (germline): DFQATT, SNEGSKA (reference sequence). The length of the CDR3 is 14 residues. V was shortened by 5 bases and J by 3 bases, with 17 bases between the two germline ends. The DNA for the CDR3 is TGCAGTGCTTTCGCGGGTGCTACAATCTACGAGCAGTACTTC. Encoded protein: CSAFAGATIYEQYF.

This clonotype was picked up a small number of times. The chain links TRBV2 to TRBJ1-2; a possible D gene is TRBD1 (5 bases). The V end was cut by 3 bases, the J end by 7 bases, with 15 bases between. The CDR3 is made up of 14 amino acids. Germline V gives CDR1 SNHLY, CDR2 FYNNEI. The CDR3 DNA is TGTGCCAGCAGTGACGTACAGGCTTTTTCTGGCTACACCTTC. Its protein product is CASSDVQAFSGYTF.

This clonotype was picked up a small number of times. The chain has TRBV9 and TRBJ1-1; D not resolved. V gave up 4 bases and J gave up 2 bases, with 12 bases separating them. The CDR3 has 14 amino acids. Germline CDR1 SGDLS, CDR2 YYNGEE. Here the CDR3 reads CASSQPPGNTEAFF. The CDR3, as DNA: TGTGCCAGCAGCCAACCCCCTGGTAACACTGAAGCTTTCTTT.

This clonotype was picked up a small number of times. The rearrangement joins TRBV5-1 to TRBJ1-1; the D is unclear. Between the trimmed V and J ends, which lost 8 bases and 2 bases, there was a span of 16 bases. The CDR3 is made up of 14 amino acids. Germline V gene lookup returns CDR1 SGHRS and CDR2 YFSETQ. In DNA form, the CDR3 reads TGCGCCAGTACCACCCTCCGGGGAAACACTGAAGCTTTCTTT. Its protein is CASTTLRGNTEAFF.

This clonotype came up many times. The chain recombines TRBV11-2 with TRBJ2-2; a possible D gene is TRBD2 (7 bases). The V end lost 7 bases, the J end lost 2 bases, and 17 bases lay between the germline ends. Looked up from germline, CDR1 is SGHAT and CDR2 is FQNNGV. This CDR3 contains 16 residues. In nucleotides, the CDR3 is TGTGCCAGCACCGGTCCGGGGGGCCAAAACACCGGGGAGCTGTTTTTT. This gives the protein CASTGPGGQNTGELFF.

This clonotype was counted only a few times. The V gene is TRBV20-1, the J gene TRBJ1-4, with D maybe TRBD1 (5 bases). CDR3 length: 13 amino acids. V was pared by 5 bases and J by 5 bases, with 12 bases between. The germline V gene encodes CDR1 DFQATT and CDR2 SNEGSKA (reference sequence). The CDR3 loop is CSARRDPNEKLFF. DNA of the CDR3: TGCAGTGCTCGACGGGACCCGAATGAAAAACTGTTTTTT.

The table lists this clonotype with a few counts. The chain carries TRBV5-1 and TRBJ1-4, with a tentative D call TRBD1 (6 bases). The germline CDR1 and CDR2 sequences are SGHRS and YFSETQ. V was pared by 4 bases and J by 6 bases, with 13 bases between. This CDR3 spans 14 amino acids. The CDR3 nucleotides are TGCGCCAGCAGCGTACAGGGCAGGGATGAAAAACTGTTTTTT. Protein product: CASSVQGRDEKLFF.

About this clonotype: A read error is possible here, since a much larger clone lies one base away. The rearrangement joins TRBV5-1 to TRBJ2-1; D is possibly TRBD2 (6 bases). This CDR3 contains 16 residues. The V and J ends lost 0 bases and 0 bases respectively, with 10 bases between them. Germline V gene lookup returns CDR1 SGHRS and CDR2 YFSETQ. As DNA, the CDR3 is TGCGCCAGCAGCTTGGACGCGGGGAGCTCCTACAATGAGCAGTTCTTC. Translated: CASSLDAGSSYNEQFF. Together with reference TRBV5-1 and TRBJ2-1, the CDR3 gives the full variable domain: KAGVTQTPRYLIKTRGQQVTLSCSPISGHRSVSWYQQTPGQGLQFLFEYFSETQRNKGNFPGRFSGRQFSNSRSEMNVSTLELGDSALYLCASSLDAGSSYNEQFFGPGTRLTVL.